This T cell receptor (beta chain) appears in the sequencing data of a study of blood T cell repertoires in COVID-19. Study details: In each case, the material was cDNA or gDNA derived from T cells, B-cell-depleted T cells, or PBMCs.

As processed by the authors: Using reference gene primer amplification, nucleated cell counts were estimated. Sequencing was performed with immunoSEQ multiplex PCR; in TCRdb, only in-frame clones are kept and a portion is missing. The V and J calls and clone size were taken over from that table, and D and trimming were inferred from the DNA. Seen here are 120,000 or so clones, 70% to 80% observed once, and the top ten hold approximately 5.6%. This CDR3 has 14 residues. Trimming took 0 bases from V and 12 from J, leaving 20 bases between them. Germline-derived CDR1 and CDR2 are GTSNPN and SVGIG (reference sequence).

The sample taken for sequencing was peripheral blood. This sequence originates from a man between 65 and 80 years old with acute or convalescent COVID-19. This rearrangement joins TRBV30 to TRBJ1-1; D might be TRBD1 (6 bases). This chain's CDR3 is CAWSVLGQRGKTFF. In DNA, the CDR3 is TGTGCCTGGAGTGTTCTGGGGCAGAGGGGGAAAACTTTCTTT.